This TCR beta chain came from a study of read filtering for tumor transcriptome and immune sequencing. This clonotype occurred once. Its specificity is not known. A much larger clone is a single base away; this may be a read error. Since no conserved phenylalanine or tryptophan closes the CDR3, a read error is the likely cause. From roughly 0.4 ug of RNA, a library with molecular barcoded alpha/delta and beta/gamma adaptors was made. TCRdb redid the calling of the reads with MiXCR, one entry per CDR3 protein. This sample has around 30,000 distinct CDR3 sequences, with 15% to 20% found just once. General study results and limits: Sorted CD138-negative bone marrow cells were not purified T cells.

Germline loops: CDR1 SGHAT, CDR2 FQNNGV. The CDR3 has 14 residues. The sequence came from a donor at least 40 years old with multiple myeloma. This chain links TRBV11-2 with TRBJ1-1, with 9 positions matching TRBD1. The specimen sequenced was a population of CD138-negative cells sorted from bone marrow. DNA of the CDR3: TGTGTCAGCAGCATGACAGGGGGAAACACTGAAGCTTTCTCT. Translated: CVSSMTGGNTEAFS.